The 11 T cell receptor beta chains below come from one sample, sequenced in a study of CD8 T cells in Susac syndrome. An amount of RNA that ranged from 0.5 to 1 ug was reverse transcribed with random hexamers. TCRdb fed the immunoSEQ multiplex PCR reads into MiXCR, producing one record per CDR3 protein. The sample has around 190,000 distinct CDR3 sequences; 85% to 95% are singletons. Sequencing input: CD8+ T cells from PBMCs. The receptors were sampled from a human donor with multiple sclerosis.

The chain employs TRBV27 and TRBJ1-1; TRBD1 is a possible D gene (5 bases). Trimming left V 4 bases short and J 6 bases short, with 15 bases between. Germline loops: CDR1 MNHEY, CDR2 SMNVEV (reference sequence). The CDR3 length is 14 residues. CDR3 residues: CASSSSSDRSEAFF. As DNA, the CDR3 is TGTGCCAGCAGTTCCTCCTCTGACAGATCTGAAGCTTTCTTT.

V usage is TRBV28 and J usage is TRBJ2-6; D gene uncertain. The CDR3 totals 17 residues. Trimming left V 1 base short and J 4 bases short, with 14 bases between. Per germline, CDR1 MDHEN and CDR2 SYDVKM. The CDR3 region is CASSLYALRSGANVLTF. The CDR3 DNA reads as TGTGCCAGCAGTTTATATGCTCTCAGGTCAGGGGCCAACGTCCTGACTTTC.

CDR3 loop: CASSLEGHSSYEQYF. The DNA for the CDR3 is TGCGCCAGCAGCTTGGAGGGTCACAGCTCCTACGAGCAGTACTTC. The chain employs TRBV5-1 and TRBJ2-7, with D unclear. Germline-derived CDR1 and CDR2 are SGHRS and YFSETQ. V lost 0 bases to trimming and J lost 0 bases, with 10 bases between them. The CDR3 is 15 amino acids.

The chain recombines TRBV15 with TRBJ2-6; D possibly matches TRBD1 or TRBD2 (5 bases each). CDR1 and CDR2 from the germline V gene are LNHNV and YYDKDF (reference sequence). The CDR3 runs 16 residues. V was clipped by 4 bases and J by 3 bases, with 13 bases between them. The CDR3, as DNA: TGTGCCACCAGCACCCCTGGGGGATTTGGGGCCAACGTCCTGACTTTC. Its protein product is CATSTPGGFGANVLTF.

This chain joins TRBV7-9 and TRBJ2-4, with D perhaps matching TRBD1 (6 bases). CDR1 is SEHNR, CDR2 FQNEAQ, per germline (reference sequence). V lost 5 bases, J lost 5 bases, and 13 bases lay in between. The CDR3 covers 14 residues. In nucleotides, the CDR3 is TGTGCCAGCAGCATAACAGGGTCGGAAAACATTCAGTACTTC. The encoded protein is CASSITGSENIQYF.

The chain joins TRBV2 to TRBJ2-7; D unclear. V was cut by 3 bases and J by 7 bases, with 10 bases left in between. Germline CDR1 SNHLY, CDR2 FYNNEI. CDR3 size: 12 residues. CDR3 amino acids: CASSDNFLEQYF. The CDR3 DNA follows: TGTGCCAGCAGTGATAATTTCCTGGAGCAGTACTTC.

This chain uses TRBV2 with TRBJ1-2, with 12 bases that match TRBD1. The J segment lost 6 bases and the V segment lost 4 bases, leaving 9 bases of the junction unmatched. Germline-derived CDR1 and CDR2 are SNHLY and FYNNEI. The CDR3 is 16 residues long. The CDR3 is CASSATGTGGRDGYTF. The CDR3 nucleotides read TGTGCCAGCAGTGCAACCGGGACAGGGGGCCGGGATGGCTACACCTTC.

The V call is TRBV7-2, the J call TRBJ1-2; tentative D call: TRBD1 (6 bases). The CDR3 totals 15 residues. The germline V and J ends were trimmed by 5 bases and 0 bases, with 13 bases remaining between them. CDR1 SGHTA and CDR2 FQGNSA come from the germline V gene. CDR3 sequence reads: CASSPEGGANYGYTF. The CDR3 bases are TGTGCCAGCAGCCCAGAGGGGGGAGCTAACTATGGCTACACCTTC.

This clonotype was counted a single time. This rearrangement joins TRBV12-3 or TRBV12-4 to TRBJ2-7; D tentatively fits TRBD1 or TRBD2 (5 bases each). This CDR3 region has 15 residues. Trimming shortened V by 1 base and J by 3 bases, and 13 bases separated the two germline ends. CDR3 region: CASSLGWGSGYEQYF. The CDR3 nucleotides read TGTGCCAGCAGTTTAGGGTGGGGGAGCGGCTACGAGCAGTACTTC.

This chain links TRBV4-1 with TRBJ2-1; D unclear. The CDR3 loop spans 14 amino acids. Trimming left V 0 bases short and J 10 bases short, with 13 bases between. From germline, CDR1 is MGHRA and CDR2 YSYEKL. The CDR3 bases are TGCGCCAGCAGCCAAGATCGTCTAGTTGGGGAGCAGTTCTTC. Its protein product is CASSQDRLVGEQFF.

The rearrangement uses TRBV29-1 and TRBJ1-5; weak D call: TRBD1 (5 bases). The CDR3 loop spans 13 amino acids. CDR1 is SQVTM and CDR2 is ANQGSEA in the germline V gene. Trimming stripped 5 bases from V and 1 base from J, with 9 bases between. This CDR3 is CSVLGGSNQPQHF. CDR3 DNA: TGCAGCGTTCTCGGGGGGAGCAATCAGCCCCAGCATTTT. Using reference TRBV29-1 and TRBJ1-5 for the parts outside the CDR3, the full variable domain is SAVISQKPSRDICQRGTSLTIQCQVDSQVTMMFWYRQQPGQSLTLIATANQGSEATYESGFVIDKFPISRPNLTFSTLTVSNMSPEDSSIYLCSVLGGSNQPQHFGDGTRLSIL.